Listed here are 31 T cell receptor beta chains from one sample, sequenced in a study of T cell responses to AZD1222 COVID-19 vaccine. TCRdb's copy holds only in-frame clones and misses some; the assay was immunoSEQ multiplex PCR. The sample consists of 95,000 to 110,000 clones, roughly 91% of them appearing once. Source: peripheral blood, taken on day 0 of AZD1222 vaccination. These receptor sequences come from an adult in good health.

The CDR3 is CASSQGIHYGYTF. DNA for the CDR3: TGTGCCAGCAGCCAAGGGATCCACTATGGCTACACCTTC. This chain links TRBV3-1 (or the pseudogene TRBV3-2) with TRBJ1-2; D is unresolved. Per the germline V gene, CDR1 is LGHDT and CDR2 is YNNKEL (reference sequence). There are 13 residues in the CDR3. Trimming took 1 base from V and 3 from J, leaving 6 bases between them.

The rearrangement joins TRBV6-1 to TRBJ1-2, with D possibly TRBD1 on 5 matching bases. Germline CDR1 is MNHNS and CDR2 is SASEGT. V lost 3 bases, J lost 3 bases, and 11 bases lay in between. The CDR3 covers 14 residues. CDR3 DNA: TGTGCCAGCAGTGAGGACTGGGGGGACTATGGCTACACCTTC. It translates to CASSEDWGDYGYTF.

This clone was recorded once. The V gene is TRBV29-1, the J gene TRBJ1-4, with TRBD1 matching 10 bases. Germline-derived CDR1 and CDR2 are SQVTM and ANQGSEA. The CDR3 loop spans 13 amino acids. With V trimmed by 6 bases and J by 7 bases, 5 bases remained unmatched. DNA of the CDR3: TGCAGCGTCCGACAGGGGGCTCTTGAAAAACTGTTTTTT. It specifies CSVRQGALEKLFF.

The rearrangement uses TRBV7-2 and TRBJ2-3, with 7 positions matching TRBD1. Trimming cost V 4 bases and J 1 base; bases outside gene matches: 5. Germline assignment: CDR1 SGHTA and CDR2 FQGNSA. The CDR3 runs to 15 residues. The CDR3: CASSSGQVGTDTQYF. The CDR3 DNA follows: TGTGCCAGCAGCTCAGGACAGGTTGGCACAGATACGCAGTATTTT.

The rearrangement links TRBV5-1 to TRBJ2-1, with 11 bases lining up with TRBD2. The CDR3 consists of 16 residues. Germline lookup yields CDR1 SGHRS and CDR2 YFSETQ. The trim removed 3 bases at V and 5 bases at J, leaving 7 bases unmatched. For the CDR3, the DNA is TGCGCCAGCAGCTCCCACGGGACTAGCGGAAACAATGAGCAGTTCTTC. Translation: CASSSHGTSGNNEQFF.

As concerns this clone: This same CDR3 is encoded by further DNA sequences in the sample. This chain links TRBV19 with TRBJ2-2, with 11 positions matching TRBD1. There are 14 residues in the CDR3. The V segment lost 9 bases and the J segment 2 bases; nucleotides outside the gene matches: 2. Germline lookup yields CDR1 LNHDA and CDR2 SQIVND (reference sequence). CDR3 bases: TGTGCCAGCGGGACAGGGGGAAACACCGGGGAGCTGTTTTTT. Its protein is CASGTGGNTGELFF. Drawing the rest from reference TRBV19 and TRBJ2-2, the complete variable domain is DGGITQSPKYLFRKEGQNVTLSCEQNLNHDAMYWYRQDPGQGLRLIYYSQIVNDFQKGDIAEGYSVSREKKESFPLTVTSAQKNPTAFYLCASGTGGNTGELFFGEGSRLTVL.

The CDR3 here is CASSLAPGARVAFF. The CDR3 DNA reads as TGTGCCAGCAGCTTAGCGCCTGGGGCGCGGGTAGCTTTCTTT. V gene TRBV7-2 combines with J gene TRBJ1-1, with D possibly TRBD1 on 5 matching bases. Trimming shortened V by 0 bases and J by 10 bases, and 15 bases separated the two germline ends. Germline lookup yields CDR1 SGHTA and CDR2 FQGNSA. CDR3 size: 14 residues.

The V gene is TRBV10-3, the J gene TRBJ2-1, with TRBD2 matching over 9 bases. Looked up from germline, CDR1 is ENHRY and CDR2 is SYGVKD. V was clipped by 2 bases and J by 4 bases; unmatched bases: 6. The CDR3 has 16 amino acids. The CDR3 region is CAISEDSGSTYNEQFF. In DNA form, the CDR3 reads TGTGCCATCAGTGAGGATAGCGGGAGCACGTACAATGAGCAGTTCTTC.

The CDR3 DNA reads TGTGCCAGCAGTTCGGGACCGTCCTACGAGCAGTACTTC. As protein: CASSSGPSYEQYF. This chain joins TRBV28 and TRBJ2-7, with D perhaps matching TRBD1 or TRBD2 (5 bases each). Germline-derived CDR1 and CDR2 are MDHEN and SYDVKM. V lost 4 bases and J 1 base, leaving 8 bases between the germline ends. The CDR3 is 13 amino acids.

The J gene is TRBJ2-7, the V gene TRBV10-3; 7 bases are shared with TRBD2. CDR1 is ENHRY and CDR2 is SYGVKD in the germline V gene. The CDR3 loop spans 15 amino acids. With 5 bases clipped from V and 7 bases from J, the junction kept 14 bases outside the gene matches. The chain's CDR3 is CAISQAGSNAPEQYF. The CDR3, as DNA: TGTGCCATCAGTCAAGCGGGATCTAATGCCCCTGAGCAGTACTTC.

This clone was seen just once. The chain joins TRBV24-1 to TRBJ2-5, with D maybe TRBD2 (6 bases). The V end lost 4 bases, the J end lost 3 bases, and 20 bases lay between the germline ends. Germline lookup yields CDR1 KGHDR and CDR2 SFDVKD. This CDR3 comprises 17 residues. CDR3 bases: TGTGCCACCAGTGACCCCATGAGGGGCGCGGGAAAAGAGACCCAGTACTTC. Translated, it gives CATSDPMRGAGKETQYF.

The rearrangement joins TRBV18 to TRBJ2-7; 7 nucleotides agree with TRBD1. The CDR3 runs to 13 residues. Germline loops: CDR1 KGHSH, CDR2 LQKENI. Germline trimming cut 1 base from V and 9 bases from J; bases unmatched to any gene: 6. The CDR3 loop is CASSPRDSTWQYF. The CDR3 nucleotides are TGTGCCAGCTCACCACGGGACAGTACATGGCAGTACTTC.

In DNA form, the CDR3 reads TGTGCCAGCAGCCCGCCCGGGACGTTTGGCTACACCTTC. Protein product: CASSPPGTFGYTF. The J gene is TRBJ1-2, the V gene TRBV7-2, with D perhaps matching TRBD1 (5 bases). The V end was cut by 5 bases, the J end by 7 bases, with 14 bases between. Germline V gene lookup returns CDR1 SGHTA and CDR2 FQGNSA. The CDR3 is 13 residues long.

The chain joins TRBV6-2 or TRBV6-3 to TRBJ1-2; D not resolved. The CDR3 totals 13 residues. V lost 2 bases and J lost 2, with 6 bases in between. Germline V gives CDR1 MNHEY, CDR2 SVGEGT. CDR3 residues: CASSYRPNYGYTF. The CDR3 coding sequence is TGTGCCAGCAGTTACAGGCCCAACTATGGCTACACCTTC.

J is TRBJ2-5 and V is TRBV11-2; tentative D call: TRBD2 (5 bases). CDR3 length equals 14 residues. V lost 5 bases, J lost 4 bases, and 14 bases lay in between. CDR1 is SGHAT, CDR2 FQNNGV, per germline. This chain's CDR3 is CASSANTAGETQYF. The CDR3 nucleotides read TGTGCCAGCAGCGCAAATACTGCGGGAGAGACCCAGTACTTC.

V is TRBV7-3 and J is TRBJ1-1; D is ambiguous. Germline lookup yields CDR1 SGHTA and CDR2 FQGTGA. The CDR3 sequence is 13 residues long. The ends were cut back, 3 bases at V and 8 bases at J, with 13 bases in the middle. CDR3 in amino acids: CASSFGTRAEAFF. As DNA, the CDR3 is TGTGCCAGCAGCTTTGGAACTAGGGCGGAAGCTTTCTTT. Looking up the rest from reference TRBV7-3 and TRBJ1-1 gives the full variable domain: GAGVSQTPSNKVTEKGKYVELRCDPISGHTALYWYRQSLGQGPEFLIYFQGTGAADDSGLPNDRFFAVRPEGSVSTLKIQRTERGDSAVYLCASSFGTRAEAFFGQGTRLTVV.

The chain couples TRBV28 to TRBJ2-5; D is uncertain. V gave up 3 bases and J gave up 0 bases, with 11 bases separating them. This CDR3 has 15 amino acids. CDR1 MDHEN and CDR2 SYDVKM come from the germline V gene. CDR3 residues: CASSFRSAYQETQYF. Here the CDR3 DNA reads TGTGCCAGCAGTTTTAGGTCGGCTTACCAAGAGACCCAGTACTTC.

The V call is TRBV30, the J call TRBJ1-6, with 9 positions matching TRBD1. V was clipped by 1 base and J by 5 bases; unmatched bases: 3. The CDR3 runs 15 residues. Per germline, CDR1 GTSNPN and CDR2 SVGIG (reference sequence). The CDR3 DNA reads as TGTGCCTGGAGTGGTGGGACAGGGCATAATTCACCCCTCCACTTT. Amino acid sequence: CAWSGGTGHNSPLHF.

This clone has a single count. The genes are TRBV7-2 and TRBJ1-5; no reliable D call. CDR3 length: 13 residues. Between the trimmed V and J ends, which lost 4 bases and 6 bases, there was a span of 10 bases. The V gene's germline CDR1 is SGHTA and CDR2 FQGNSA. This chain's CDR3 is CASSSRSGQPQHF. The DNA of the CDR3 is TGTGCCAGCAGCTCGAGGTCAGGTCAGCCCCAGCATTTT.

This clone was detected only once. V and J are TRBV7-3 and TRBJ1-5; D possibly corresponds to TRBD1 (6 bases). V was clipped by 3 bases and J by 4 bases, with 7 bases between them. This CDR3 spans 13 amino acids. Germline V CDR1 and CDR2: SGHTA, FQGTGA. The CDR3 reads CASSLDRNQPQHF. Written as DNA, the CDR3 is TGTGCCAGCAGCTTGGACAGAAATCAGCCCCAGCATTTT. The full variable domain, its missing parts supplied by reference TRBV7-3 and TRBJ1-5, is GAGVSQTPSNKVTEKGKYVELRCDPISGHTALYWYRQSLGQGPEFLIYFQGTGAADDSGLPNDRFFAVRPEGSVSTLKIQRTERGDSAVYLCASSLDRNQPQHFGDGTRLSIL.

The genes are TRBV6-1 and TRBJ2-7; D ambiguous. Trimming took off 2 bases at V and 2 bases at J, with 7 bases between the two ends. This CDR3 comprises 13 residues. CDR1 is MNHNS and CDR2 is SASEGT in the germline V gene. This CDR3 reads CASSESNTYEQYF. As DNA, the CDR3 is TGTGCCAGCAGTGAAAGTAACACCTACGAGCAGTACTTC.

This chain links TRBV7-2 with TRBJ2-7; 8 bases are shared with TRBD2. The CDR3 length is 14 residues. CDR1 is SGHTA and CDR2 is FQGNSA in the germline V gene. J gave up 5 bases and V 4 bases, and 7 bases lay outside the gene matches. The CDR3 reads CASSSGLAPNEQYF. In nucleotides, the CDR3 is TGTGCCAGCAGCTCCGGACTAGCTCCCAACGAGCAGTACTTC.

V is TRBV24-1 and J is TRBJ2-1; tentative D call: TRBD1 (6 bases). CDR1 KGHDR and CDR2 SFDVKD come from the germline V gene. Between the trimmed V and J ends, which lost 7 bases and 9 bases, there was a span of 24 bases. The CDR3 has 16 residues. The CDR3 coding sequence is TGTGCCACCAGCTCGGGACACTCCTTACTGGTGTTTGAGCAGTTCTTC. This codes for CATSSGHSLLVFEQFF.

On this clone: At one end the junction does not follow the germline gene, possibly because of a read error. The chain combines TRBV24-1 with TRBJ2-3, with D perhaps given as TRBD1 or TRBD2 (6 bases each). The germline V gene has CDR1 KGHDR and CDR2 SFDVKD. This CDR3 has 15 residues. CDR3 region: CATSDLRGGGRRLEF. Here the CDR3 DNA reads TGTGCCACCAGTGATTTGCGCGGAGGGGGGCGCAGGTTGGAGTTT.

The chain uses TRBV6-5 and TRBJ2-3; 9 bases are shared with TRBD2. Trimming cost V 0 bases and J 10 bases; bases outside gene matches: 11. Germline V lookup: CDR1 MNHEY, CDR2 SVGAGI. The CDR3 covers 16 residues. The CDR3 region is CASSYSSGTSRVAQYF. CDR3 DNA sequence: TGTGCCAGCAGTTACTCCAGCGGGACTAGCAGGGTGGCGCAGTATTTT.

Only a few counts were recorded for this clone. The chain joins TRBV6-5 to TRBJ1-2; 9 positions agree with TRBD1. V lost 0 bases to trimming and J lost 4 bases; unmatched junction nucleotides: 0. The length of the CDR3 is 14 residues. The germline V gene encodes CDR1 MNHEY and CDR2 SVGAGI. Here the CDR3 DNA reads TGTGCCAGCAGTTACTCGACAGGGGGCTATGGCTACACCTTC. Amino acid sequence: CASSYSTGGYGYTF.

The chain combines TRBV11-2 with TRBJ1-4; D remains ambiguous. This CDR3 has 15 amino acids. V gave up 5 bases and J gave up 3 bases, with 13 bases separating them. Germline loops: CDR1 SGHAT, CDR2 FQNNGV. In DNA form, the CDR3 reads TGTGCCAGCAGCCCGCTCCGGAAGTCTAATGAAAAACTGTTTTTT. Amino acid sequence: CASSPLRKSNEKLFF.

J is TRBJ1-5 and V is TRBV3-1 (or the pseudogene TRBV3-2), with TRBD1 as a possible D gene (6 bases). Germline V gene lookup returns CDR1 LGHDT and CDR2 YNNKEL (reference sequence). V lost 4 bases to trimming and J lost 3 bases, with 13 bases between them. CDR3 length: 15 amino acids. The CDR3 sequence: CASSPPGQFNQPQHF. The DNA of the CDR3 is TGTGCCAGCAGCCCTCCCGGACAGTTCAATCAGCCCCAGCATTTT.

This sequence joins TRBV19 and TRBJ2-7; 10 bases fit TRBD1. This CDR3 contains 15 residues. The J segment lost 2 bases and the V segment lost 4 bases, leaving 5 bases of the junction unmatched. Looked up from germline, CDR1 is LNHDA and CDR2 is SQIVND (reference sequence). CDR3 coding DNA: TGTGCCAGTAGTACCGGGACAGGGGTGGCCTACGAGCAGTACTTC. It encodes CASSTGTGVAYEQYF.

The genes are TRBV12-3 or TRBV12-4 and TRBJ2-7; D is unclear. This CDR3 comprises 11 residues. Trimming removed 6 bases at V and 4 bases at J, with 7 bases between. Written as DNA, the CDR3 is TGTGCCAGCAGCAACCAGTACGAGCAGTACTTC. Translated: CASSNQYEQYF.

This clone has a handful of counts. CDR3 bases: TGTGCCAGCTCACCGGAGGGGAGTTCACCCCTCCACTTT. It codes for CASSPEGSSPLHF. The chain uses TRBV18 and TRBJ1-6; a weak D match, TRBD1 (5 bases). Between the trimmed V and J ends, which lost 3 bases and 9 bases, there was a span of 9 bases. The CDR3 covers 13 residues. Germline values: CDR1 KGHSH, CDR2 LQKENI.